Presented here are 32 T cell receptor beta chains from one specimen sequenced in a study of blood T cell repertoires in COVID-19. Profiled with immunoSEQ multiplex PCR; TCRdb holds only in-frame clones, not every one. The sample has 20,000 to 30,000 clones; roughly 66% are singletons. The sample taken for sequencing was peripheral blood. All receptors derive from a man in his 60s with active or convalescent COVID-19.

The chain recombines TRBV11-3 with TRBJ1-4; tentatively, D is TRBD1 (5 bases). Trimming shortened V by 5 bases and J by 1 base, and 17 bases separated the two germline ends. The CDR3 is made up of 17 amino acids. Germline V gene lookup returns CDR1 SGHNT and CDR2 YENEEA. The CDR3 coding sequence is TGTGCCAGCAGCCCCTCTTACAGTAGGGGAACTAATGAAAAACTGTTTTTT. It is translated as CASSPSYSRGTNEKLFF.

This clone was detected once. This chain connects TRBV7-2 to TRBJ2-7; 9 nucleotides line up with TRBD1. The CDR3 has 15 residues. Germline assignment: CDR1 SGHTA and CDR2 FQGNSA. The ends lost 5 bases at V and 3 bases at J; junction bases unmatched: 8. The CDR3 here is CASSLGTGRFYEQYF. CDR3 nucleotide sequence: TGTGCCAGCAGCCTAGGGACAGGGCGATTCTACGAGCAGTACTTC.

The chain is built from TRBV18 and TRBJ1-1; D gene unclear. The CDR3 length is 15 residues. V dropped 3 bases and J dropped 1 base, with 12 bases sitting between them. The germline V gene encodes CDR1 KGHSH and CDR2 LQKENI. The CDR3 nucleotides are TGTGCCAGCTCACCTGGTAGGACTTCGAACACTGAAGCTTTCTTT. Protein sequence: CASSPGRTSNTEAFF.

This clone was observed a few times. The chain links TRBV7-9 to TRBJ1-1; 8 bases agree with TRBD1. Germline-derived CDR1 and CDR2 are SEHNR and FQNEAQ (reference sequence). CDR3 length: 14 residues. V trimming: 5 bases; J trimming: 8 bases; junction bases outside the gene matches: 10. In DNA form, the CDR3 reads TGTGCCAGCAGCCCAGGGGGCGGGGTATTGGAAGCTTTCTTT. Its translation: CASSPGGGVLEAFF.

The J gene is TRBJ1-4, the V gene TRBV6-5; tentative D call: TRBD1 (5 bases). The CDR3 sequence is 13 residues long. The germline gives CDR1 MNHEY, CDR2 SVGAGI. Trimming removed 8 bases at V and 3 bases at J, with 10 bases between. Here the CDR3 reads CASVGEANEKLFF. CDR3 sequence (DNA): TGTGCCAGCGTAGGGGAGGCTAATGAAAAACTGTTTTTT.

The chain combines TRBV6-5 with TRBJ1-2; 8 bases agree with TRBD1. CDR3 size: 14 residues. J was trimmed by 5 bases and V by 7 bases; bases with no gene match: 9. In germline, CDR1 is MNHEY, CDR2 SVGAGI. The CDR3 bases are TGTGCCAGCAATGGACAGGGACTGGAGTATGGCTACACCTTC. It specifies CASNGQGLEYGYTF.

This rearrangement joins TRBV5-8 to TRBJ2-5; D perhaps matches TRBD2 (5 bases). The CDR3 loop spans 14 amino acids. CDR1 is SGHTS, CDR2 YDEGEE, per germline. V gave up 0 bases and J gave up 1 base, with 7 bases separating them. The CDR3 region has the DNA TGTGCCAGCAGCTTGGCCGGAGGCCAAGAGACCCAGTACTTC. It yields the protein CASSLAGGQETQYF.

The chain has TRBV11-2 and TRBJ1-2; D may be TRBD1 (5 bases). Germline CDR1 reads SGHAT; CDR2 reads FQNNGV. Trimming left V 0 bases short and J 2 bases short, with 16 bases between. The CDR3 runs to 17 residues. The CDR3 sequence: CASSLDPGNPGNYGYTF. CDR3 sequence (DNA): TGTGCCAGCAGCTTAGACCCAGGGAACCCAGGGAACTATGGCTACACCTTC.

The chain couples TRBV5-1 to TRBJ1-2; D is undetermined. This CDR3 has 13 amino acids. CDR1 is SGHRS and CDR2 is YFSETQ in the germline V gene. The ends were cut back, 0 bases at V and 5 bases at J, with 8 bases in the middle. CDR3 sequence reads: CASSLASSYGYTF. DNA of the CDR3: TGCGCCAGCAGCTTGGCCTCTAGTTATGGCTACACCTTC.

In this sample, this clone turned up a few times. J is TRBJ1-5 and V is TRBV5-8, with TRBD1 as a possible D gene (5 bases). This CDR3 is built from 13 residues. The germline V gene encodes CDR1 SGHTS and CDR2 YDEGEE. Trimming stripped 5 bases from V and 7 bases from J, with 13 bases between. The CDR3 bases are TGTGCCAGCAGGGAAGGGGAATTCCAGCCCCAGCATTTT. This encodes CASREGEFQPQHF.

This clone was recorded once. The chain employs TRBV7-3 and TRBJ2-3; 7 bases fit TRBD1. Germline lookup yields CDR1 SGHTA and CDR2 FQGTGA. With V trimmed by 1 base and J by 2 bases, 3 bases remained unmatched. The CDR3 length is 15 residues. The CDR3 is CASSLRGTDTDTQYF. The CDR3 coding sequence is TGTGCCAGCAGCTTAAGGGGGACAGACACAGATACGCAGTATTTT.

This clone was recorded a few times. The chain combines TRBV12-3 or TRBV12-4 with TRBJ1-1, with 7 bases identical to TRBD1. V gave up 4 bases and J gave up 13 bases; unmatched junction bases: 9. The CDR3 spans 12 residues. CDR3 in amino acids: CASSSLQGINFF. The DNA for the CDR3 is TGTGCCAGCAGTTCCCTACAGGGGATTAATTTCTTT.

The chain couples TRBV10-3 to TRBJ1-1; D uncertain. This CDR3 has 15 residues. Trimming removed 6 bases from V and 3 bases from J, with 17 bases in between. Looked up from germline, CDR1 is ENHRY and CDR2 is SYGVKD. The CDR3 coding sequence is TGTGCCATCAGGAGACTCGGCAGCTCCTACACTGAAGCTTTCTTT. It specifies CAIRRLGSSYTEAFF.

This clone is judged medium-sized. The J gene is TRBJ2-3, the V gene TRBV25-1; possible D gene TRBD2, 6 bases. This CDR3 comprises 15 residues. Germline V gene data show CDR1 as MGHDK and CDR2 as SYGVNS. Trimming cost V 1 base and J 0 bases, with 8 bases left between them. The CDR3 DNA reads as TGTGCCAGCAGTGAATTAGCGGATAGCACAGATACGCAGTATTTT. Its translation is CASSELADSTDTQYF.

CDR3 coding DNA: TGCGCCAGCAGCTTGGGCGGGACTAGCGGGATTTACGAGCAGTACTTC. Its translation is CASSLGGTSGIYEQYF. V gene TRBV5-1 combines with J gene TRBJ2-7; 13 bases fit TRBD2. V shed 0 bases, J shed 4 bases, and the junction held 4 bases outside the gene matches. The CDR3 is made up of 16 amino acids. Germline V gives CDR1 SGHRS, CDR2 YFSETQ.

This chain connects TRBV9 to TRBJ2-3; TRBD2 might be the D (5 bases). The CDR3 is made up of 16 amino acids. V dropped 0 bases and J dropped 1 base, with 12 bases sitting between them. The V gene's germline CDR1 is SGDLS and CDR2 YYNGEE. DNA of the CDR3: TGTGCCAGCAGCGTAGACCAGCGGAGACGCACAGATACGCAGTATTTT. This encodes CASSVDQRRRTDTQYF. Supplemented by reference TRBV9 and TRBJ2-3, the full variable domain reads DSGVTQTPKHLITATGQRVTLRCSPRSGDLSVYWYQQSLDQGLQFLIQYYNGEERAKGNILERFSAQQFPDLHSELNLSSLELGDSALYFCASSVDQRRRTDTQYFGPGTRLTVL.

V is TRBV29-1 and J is TRBJ1-1; D call uncertain. The CDR3 extends over 13 amino acids. Per the germline V gene, CDR1 is SQVTM and CDR2 is ANQGSEA. Trimming stripped 4 bases from V and 3 bases from J, with 12 bases between. The CDR3 protein is CSVVPPGYTEAFF. CDR3 in DNA: TGCAGCGTTGTACCTCCGGGTTACACTGAAGCTTTCTTT. Using reference TRBV29-1 and TRBJ1-1 for the parts outside the CDR3, the full variable domain is SAVISQKPSRDICQRGTSLTIQCQVDSQVTMMFWYRQQPGQSLTLIATANQGSEATYESGFVIDKFPISRPNLTFSTLTVSNMSPEDSSIYLCSVVPPGYTEAFFGQGTRLTVV.

The chain couples TRBV10-3 to TRBJ2-3; TRBD1 agrees at 7 bases. The CDR3 is 14 residues long. V lost 6 bases, J lost 3 bases, and 6 bases stayed unmatched. From germline, CDR1 is ENHRY and CDR2 SYGVKD. The CDR3 DNA is TGTGCCATCAGCCGACAGGGTTCTACAGATACGCAGTATTTT. Translation: CAISRQGSTDTQYF.

This sequence joins TRBV28 and TRBJ2-7; D unclear. Per germline, CDR1 MDHEN and CDR2 SYDVKM. The V gene lost 4 bases and the J gene lost 6 bases, with 13 bases spanning the gap. The CDR3 loop spans 13 amino acids. The CDR3 bases are TGTGCCAGCAGTTCCCCTCCCGGTGGCGAGCAGTACTTC. This gives the protein CASSSPPGGEQYF. The full variable domain, completed using reference TRBV28 and TRBJ2-7, is DVKVTQSSRYLVKRTGEKVFLECVQDMDHENMFWYRQDPGLGLRLIYFSYDVKMKEKGDIPEGYSVSREKKERFSLILESASTNQTSMYLCASSSPPGGEQYFGPGTRLTVT.

This rearrangement joins TRBV29-1 to TRBJ1-4; D is uncertain. Germline lookup yields CDR1 SQVTM and CDR2 ANQGSEA. The CDR3 length is 12 residues. V shed 4 bases and J shed 5 bases, with 8 bases lying between them. The CDR3 coding sequence is TGCAGCGTTGGGTTCAGAAATGAAAAACTGTTTTTT. It translates to CSVGFRNEKLFF.

The chain employs TRBV7-9 and TRBJ2-1, with D perhaps TRBD1 (5 bases). Germline V gene lookup returns CDR1 SEHNR and CDR2 FQNEAQ (reference sequence). This CDR3 has 16 amino acids. Deletions cut 1 base from V and 1 base from J, with 11 bases between. In nucleotides, the CDR3 is TGTGCCAGCAGCTTAGTGGGGCTTTCTTCCTACAATGAGCAGTTCTTC. As protein: CASSLVGLSSYNEQFF.

V gene TRBV7-2 combines with J gene TRBJ1-1; D is ambiguous. CDR3 length: 15 residues. The V end lost 6 bases, the J end lost 1 base, and 15 bases lay between the germline ends. CDR1 and CDR2 from the germline V gene are SGHTA and FQGNSA. CDR3 region: CASRSPPRGNTEAFF. The CDR3 DNA follows: TGTGCCAGCAGATCTCCACCCCGGGGGAACACTGAAGCTTTCTTT.

By frequency in the sample, this clone is medium-sized. This chain uses TRBV5-4 with TRBJ1-3, with 8 bases lining up with TRBD1. This CDR3 has 15 residues. CDR1 is SGHNT and CDR2 is YYREEE in the germline V gene (reference sequence). The V segment lost 0 bases and the J segment 8 bases; nucleotides outside the gene matches: 7. CDR3 DNA sequence: TGTGCCAGCAGCTTGGCGGGACAGGAGCGGGACACCATATATTTT. Translated, it gives CASSLAGQERDTIYF.

The chain joins TRBV24-1 to TRBJ2-3, with 8 positions matching TRBD2. V lost 5 bases to trimming and J lost 4 bases; unmatched junction nucleotides: 13. Germline values: CDR1 KGHDR, CDR2 SFDVKD. The CDR3 extends over 17 amino acids. CDR3 sequence reads: CATSGTTGGAFSDTQYF. For the CDR3, the DNA is TGTGCCACCAGTGGCACGACCGGGGGGGCGTTCTCAGATACGCAGTATTTT.

The V and J genes are TRBV4-1 and TRBJ1-1; 10 nucleotides line up with TRBD1. The CDR3 has 19 residues. CDR1 MGHRA and CDR2 YSYEKL come from the germline V gene. Trimming cost V 1 base and J 1 base; bases outside gene matches: 12. The CDR3 is CASSQGRTGGGRRNTEAFF. The CDR3 coding sequence is TGCGCCAGCAGCCAAGGCCGGACAGGGGGAGGGAGGCGGAACACTGAAGCTTTCTTT.

The chain has TRBV10-2 and TRBJ1-5, with a possible D match to TRBD1 (5 bases). The CDR3 has 14 amino acids. Germline CDR1 and CDR2: WSHSY and SAAADI. V lost 6 bases and J 7 bases, leaving 16 bases between the germline ends. CDR3 sequence: CASRVDTFAQPQHF. The CDR3 region has the DNA TGCGCCAGCAGGGTGGACACCTTCGCCCAGCCCCAGCATTTT.

This clone came up once. The genes are TRBV4-1 and TRBJ1-1, with D maybe TRBD1 (5 bases). From germline, CDR1 is MGHRA and CDR2 YSYEKL. V dropped 0 bases and J dropped 1 base, with 9 bases sitting between them. The CDR3 covers 15 residues. The CDR3 DNA follows: TGCGCCAGCAGCCAAGATCCCCAGGGGAACACTGAAGCTTTCTTT. It specifies CASSQDPQGNTEAFF.

The chain is built from TRBV4-2 and TRBJ2-5, with D perhaps matching TRBD2 (5 bases). Trimming took 1 base from V and 0 from J, leaving 15 bases between them. Germline V lookup: CDR1 LGHNA, CDR2 YNFKEQ. The CDR3 loop spans 17 amino acids. CDR3 DNA sequence: TGTGCCAGCAGCCAAGGAGCAGGACTCGGGTACCAAGAGACCCAGTACTTC. Translated: CASSQGAGLGYQETQYF.

The chain is built from TRBV14 and TRBJ2-1, with TRBD2 matching over 8 bases. The length of the CDR3 is 15 residues. Germline CDR1 is SGHDN and CDR2 is FVKESK. The V gene end was trimmed by 2 bases and the J gene end by 6 bases; junction bases not matched to a gene: 6. CDR3 loop: CASSQLAGQGNEQFF. The DNA of the CDR3 is TGTGCCAGCAGCCAACTAGCGGGCCAAGGCAATGAGCAGTTCTTC.

Within the sample, this clone is medium-sized. The chain carries TRBV25-1 and TRBJ2-1; no clear D gene. The CDR3 extends over 15 amino acids. Germline lookup yields CDR1 MGHDK and CDR2 SYGVNS. The ends were cut back, 4 bases at V and 0 bases at J, with 10 bases in the middle. CDR3 nucleotide sequence: TGTGCCAGCAGTGCATTAACGAGCTCCTACAATGAGCAGTTCTTC. Residues: CASSALTSSYNEQFF.

The V call is TRBV10-1, the J call TRBJ1-1; 8 nucleotides align to TRBD1. V lost 2 bases, J lost 5 bases, and 7 bases stayed unmatched. Per the germline V gene, CDR1 is WNHNN and CDR2 is SYGVQD (reference sequence). There are 15 residues in the CDR3. CDR3 in DNA: TGCGCCAGCAGTGAGCAGCAGGGGGCGAGTACTGAAGCTTTCTTT. This codes for CASSEQQGASTEAFF.

The rearrangement links TRBV15 to TRBJ2-7; weak D call: TRBD2 (5 bases). The germline gives CDR1 LNHNV, CDR2 YYDKDF (reference sequence). The CDR3 covers 12 residues. Trimming removed 3 bases from V and 4 bases from J, with 7 bases in between. This chain's CDR3 is CATSSRGYEQYF. The CDR3 DNA follows: TGTGCCACCAGCAGCCGGGGTTACGAGCAGTACTTC.